In this sample, the clone carrying this T cell receptor (beta chain) turned up many times. From germline, CDR1 is SGHTA and CDR2 FQGNSA. The junction had 12 bases not matched to a gene; V was cut back by 6 bases and J by 5 bases. The CDR3 loop spans 16 amino acids. The sample belongs to a study of T cells after yellow fever vaccination. About the study: Each low-cell-number fraction was prepared by means of SMART-Seq v4 Ultra Low Input.

Making TCR cDNA involved 5'RACE template switching, which added UMIs and a universal primer site. Each CDR3 protein is one row after TCRdb ran MiXCR on the 5' RACE reads. The repertoire holds 30,000 to 35,000 distinct CDR3 sequences, approximately 6.6% seen once, with roughly 22% in the top ten. This chain uses TRBV7-2 with TRBJ1-5; 8 bases align to TRBD1. The receptor's source is a man between 18 and 35 years old who received the YFV17D yellow fever vaccine. The sequences come from PBMCs, either bulk or a sorted T-cell subset (CD4+, CD8+, memory, or dextramer-sorted; not recorded which), collected on the day of the first yellow fever vaccination. The CDR3 sequence: CASRAHGAGGDQPQHF. The CDR3 region has the DNA TGTGCCAGCAGGGCCCATGGGGCAGGGGGCGATCAGCCCCAGCATTTT.